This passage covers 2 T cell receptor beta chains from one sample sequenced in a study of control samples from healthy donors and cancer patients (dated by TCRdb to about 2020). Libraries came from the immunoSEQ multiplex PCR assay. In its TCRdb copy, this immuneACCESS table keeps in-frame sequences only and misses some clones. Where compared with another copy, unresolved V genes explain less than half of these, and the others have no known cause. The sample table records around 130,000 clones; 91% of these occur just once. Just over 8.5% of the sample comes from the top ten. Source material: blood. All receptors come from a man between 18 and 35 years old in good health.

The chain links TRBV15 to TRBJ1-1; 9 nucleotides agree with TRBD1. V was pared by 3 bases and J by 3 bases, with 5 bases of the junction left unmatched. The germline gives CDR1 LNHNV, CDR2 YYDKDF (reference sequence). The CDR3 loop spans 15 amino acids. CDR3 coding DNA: TGTGCCACCAGCAGGGACGACAGGGGGGACACTGAAGCTTTCTTT. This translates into CATSRDDRGDTEAFF.

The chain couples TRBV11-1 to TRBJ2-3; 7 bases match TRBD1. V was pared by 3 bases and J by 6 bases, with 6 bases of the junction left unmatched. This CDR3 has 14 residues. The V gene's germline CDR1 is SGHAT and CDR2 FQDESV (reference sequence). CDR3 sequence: CASSFVQGVDTQYF. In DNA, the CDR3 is TGTGCCAGCAGCTTCGTGCAGGGGGTCGATACGCAGTATTTT.